Each of the 32 T cell receptor beta chains below was sequenced from the same sample in a study of CD4 T cells in relation to SARS-CoV-2 and coronaviruses. Clones were sequenced by immunoSEQ multiplex PCR, and TCRdb holds only the in-frame ones, with some missing. Of approximately 70,000 clones listed, more than 85% are singletons. The unexposed donors gave CD4+ T cells in about 2011-2019, prior to COVID-19. The sequencing input was naive CD4+ T cells from PBMCs. Subset reported: naive CD4+ T cells isolated by negative enrichment. Source of these receptors: a human donor in good health.

The V and J genes are TRBV5-1 and TRBJ1-4, with D uncertain. Trimming removed 0 bases at V and 6 bases at J, with 6 bases between. Germline V gives CDR1 SGHRS, CDR2 YFSETQ. CDR3 length equals 13 residues. Here the CDR3 reads CASSLGLDEKLFF. The CDR3, as DNA: TGCGCCAGCAGCTTGGGGCTAGATGAAAAACTGTTTTTT. Combining the CDR3 with reference TRBV5-1 and TRBJ1-4 gives the whole variable domain KAGVTQTPRYLIKTRGQQVTLSCSPISGHRSVSWYQQTPGQGLQFLFEYFSETQRNKGNFPGRFSGRQFSNSRSEMNVSTLELGDSALYLCASSLGLDEKLFFGSGTQLSVL.

The chain couples TRBV5-4 to TRBJ1-1, with 9 nucleotides matching TRBD1. The CDR3 has 15 amino acids. Germline lookup yields CDR1 SGHNT and CDR2 YYREEE (reference sequence). The J segment lost 6 bases and the V segment lost 3 bases, leaving 9 bases of the junction unmatched. CDR3 coding DNA: TGTGCCAGCAGCTCTCTACAGGGGGCTCACTCTGAAGCTTTCTTT. Translated, it gives CASSSLQGAHSEAFF.

The chain links TRBV4-3 to TRBJ2-5, with D unclear. CDR3 length equals 15 residues. CDR1 is LGHNA, CDR2 YSLEER, per germline. Deletions cut 0 bases from V and 0 bases from J, with 8 bases between. The CDR3 reads CASSQEVVNQETQYF. In nucleotides, the CDR3 is TGCGCCAGCAGCCAAGAGGTAGTCAACCAAGAGACCCAGTACTTC.

CDR3: CASSSTSGRVGSDGYTF. For the CDR3, the DNA is TGTGCCAGCTCCTCCACCTCGGGGCGGGTGGGTTCGGATGGCTACACCTTC. This chain connects TRBV28 to TRBJ1-2; possibly TRBD1 for D (5 bases). Trimming removed 8 bases at V and 6 bases at J, with 28 bases between. The CDR3 runs to 17 residues. Germline CDR1 MDHEN, CDR2 SYDVKM.

The chain links TRBV5-1 to TRBJ2-3; possibly TRBD1 for D (6 bases). This CDR3 spans 15 amino acids. With 0 bases removed from V and 8 bases from J, the gap between germline ends came to 16 bases. Germline CDR1 reads SGHRS; CDR2 reads YFSETQ. The CDR3 region is CASSLDAGTRGTQYF. DNA of the CDR3: TGCGCCAGCAGCTTGGATGCAGGGACCAGGGGTACGCAGTATTTT.

The V and J genes are TRBV19 and TRBJ2-3; D not resolved. The germline V gene encodes CDR1 LNHDA and CDR2 SQIVND (reference sequence). The CDR3 extends over 17 amino acids. The V and J ends lost 5 bases and 0 bases respectively, with 18 bases between them. CDR3 nucleotides: TGTGCCAGTAGTCAGTTCTTGAGCGCGCCTAGCACAGATACGCAGTATTTT. It encodes CASSQFLSAPSTDTQYF.

V is TRBV3-1 (or the pseudogene TRBV3-2) and J is TRBJ1-5; no reliable D call. The germline V gene encodes CDR1 LGHDT and CDR2 YNNKEL (reference sequence). This CDR3 is 13 amino acids long. With 1 base removed from V and 6 bases from J, the gap between germline ends came to 7 bases. The CDR3 here is CASSQGLGQPQHF. For the CDR3, the DNA is TGTGCCAGCAGCCAAGGTTTGGGTCAGCCCCAGCATTTT.

The genes are TRBV5-5 and TRBJ1-2; D might be TRBD1 (6 bases). CDR3 length equals 15 residues. In germline, CDR1 is SGHKS, CDR2 YYEKEE (reference sequence). Trimming left V 0 bases short and J 8 bases short, with 17 bases between. The CDR3 DNA reads TGTGCCAGCAGCTTGGCAGGGGCGGGCCGGGGGGGCTACACCTTC. Protein sequence: CASSLAGAGRGGYTF.

V and J are TRBV10-3 and TRBJ2-7, with D possibly TRBD1 on 6 matching bases. The CDR3 is made up of 14 amino acids. Germline assignment: CDR1 ENHRY and CDR2 SYGVKD. Trimming stripped 6 bases from V and 7 bases from J, with 19 bases between. The CDR3 bases are TGTGCCATCAGCCGACAGGACCTCATGGGTGAGCAGTACTTC. Amino acids: CAISRQDLMGEQYF.

This chain joins TRBV7-6 and TRBJ2-5, with 7 bases identical to TRBD2. There are 15 residues in the CDR3. V trimming: 5 bases; J trimming: 4 bases; junction bases outside the gene matches: 10. CDR1 is SGHVS, CDR2 FNYEAQ, per germline. CDR3 amino acids: CASSPDLGEGETQYF. CDR3 DNA sequence: TGTGCCAGCAGCCCAGACCTGGGGGAGGGAGAGACCCAGTACTTC.

This chain uses TRBV4-1 with TRBJ2-7, with 8 bases fitting TRBD1. The germline gives CDR1 MGHRA, CDR2 YSYEKL. V shed 1 base and J 4 bases; nucleotides not matched to a gene: 9. This CDR3 comprises 16 residues. The DNA of the CDR3 is TGCGCCAGCAGCCAAGGCCCCAGGACAGGGACATACGAGCAGTACTTC. Its protein product is CASSQGPRTGTYEQYF.

This clone was seen once. The chain links TRBV7-2 to TRBJ1-6, with D possibly being TRBD1 (5 bases). The V end was cut by 1 base, the J end by 1 base, with 8 bases between. This CDR3 region has 16 residues. CDR1 SGHTA and CDR2 FQGNSA come from the germline V gene. The CDR3 reads CASSLGGGSYNSPLHF. The CDR3 bases are TGTGCCAGCAGCTTAGGTGGGGGGTCCTATAATTCACCCCTCCACTTT.

The chain is built from TRBV5-1 and TRBJ1-3; D remains ambiguous. Germline V gives CDR1 SGHRS, CDR2 YFSETQ. Trimming shortened V by 0 bases and J by 4 bases, and 8 bases separated the two germline ends. CDR3 length: 14 residues. CDR3 amino acids: CASSLAPGGNTIYF. The CDR3 DNA follows: TGCGCCAGCAGCTTGGCTCCCGGCGGAAACACCATATATTTT. Supplemented by reference TRBV5-1 and TRBJ1-3, the full variable domain reads KAGVTQTPRYLIKTRGQQVTLSCSPISGHRSVSWYQQTPGQGLQFLFEYFSETQRNKGNFPGRFSGRQFSNSRSEMNVSTLELGDSALYLCASSLAPGGNTIYFGEGSWLTVV.

This chain links TRBV3-1 (or the pseudogene TRBV3-2) with TRBJ2-2; D could derive from TRBD1 or TRBD2 (6 bases each). The germline CDR1 and CDR2 sequences are LGHDT and YNNKEL (reference sequence). V lost 1 base and J lost 14, with 11 bases in between. The CDR3 has 12 amino acids. The CDR3 coding sequence is TGTGCCAGCAGCCAAGGTTCGGGGGCCCTGTTTTTT. Translated: CASSQGSGALFF.

The chain combines TRBV5-5 with TRBJ2-2; 11 nucleotides agree with TRBD2. The CDR3 has 16 amino acids. Per germline, CDR1 SGHKS and CDR2 YYEKEE (reference sequence). The V and J ends lost 0 bases and 5 bases, in that order; junction bases with no gene match: 3. The CDR3 DNA sequence: TGTGCCAGCAGCTTGGTCGGGACTAGCGGAACCGGGGAGCTGTTTTTT. As protein: CASSLVGTSGTGELFF.

The chain uses TRBV7-2 and TRBJ2-7; D possibly uses TRBD1 or TRBD2 (5 bases each). V was trimmed by 0 bases and J by 3 bases, leaving 15 bases between them. CDR1 and CDR2 (germline): SGHTA, FQGNSA. This CDR3 comprises 16 residues. The CDR3 here is CASSLAVAGSYYEQYF. Written as DNA, the CDR3 is TGTGCCAGCAGCTTAGCAGTGGCAGGGAGTTACTACGAGCAGTACTTC. Looking up the rest from reference TRBV7-2 and TRBJ2-7 gives the full variable domain: GAGVSQSPSNKVTEKGKDVELRCDPISGHTALYWYRQSLGQGLEFLIYFQGNSAPDKSGLPSDRFSAERTGGSVSTLTIQRTQQEDSAVYLCASSLAVAGSYYEQYFGPGTRLTVT.

This chain joins TRBV29-1 and TRBJ2-4; tentative D call: TRBD2 (5 bases). Trimming took 7 bases from V and 1 from J, leaving 20 bases between them. Germline values: CDR1 SQVTM, CDR2 ANQGSEA. The CDR3 spans 16 residues. CDR3 sequence: CSGRASGLGAKNIQYF. The CDR3 DNA sequence: TGCAGCGGGAGAGCCTCGGGATTAGGGGCCAAAAACATTCAGTACTTC.

The chain combines TRBV18 with TRBJ1-5, with 9 positions matching TRBD1. The CDR3 sequence is 18 residues long. Losses at the gene ends were 3 bases for V and 5 bases for J; bases not matched to a gene: 14. The germline V gene has CDR1 KGHSH and CDR2 LQKENI. The CDR3 loop reads CASSPGDLRDRVYQPQHF. The CDR3 DNA is TGTGCCAGCTCACCCGGAGACCTCCGGGACAGGGTTTATCAGCCCCAGCATTTT.

The chain joins TRBV3-1 (or the pseudogene TRBV3-2) to TRBJ2-3, with D tentatively TRBD2 (6 bases). Trimming cost V 1 base and J 4 bases, with 12 bases left between them. CDR3 length: 15 amino acids. CDR1 LGHDT and CDR2 YNNKEL come from the germline V gene (reference sequence). In nucleotides, the CDR3 is TGTGCCAGCAGCCAAGGGAATAGCGGAGCAGATACGCAGTATTTT. This codes for CASSQGNSGADTQYF.

In this sample, this clone turned up once. The chain carries TRBV2 and TRBJ2-3; a weak D match, TRBD2 (6 bases). This CDR3 spans 16 amino acids. Trimming took off 1 base at V and 3 bases at J, with 14 bases between the two ends. In germline, CDR1 is SNHLY, CDR2 FYNNEI. The CDR3 DNA is TGTGCCAGCAGTGAAGGCCCGGGGGAGGTAACAGATACGCAGTATTTT. Translation gives CASSEGPGEVTDTQYF.

The chain's CDR3 is CASSRTGGSLSSSPLHF. The CDR3 nucleotides are TGTGCCAGCAGTAGGACAGGGGGCTCCCTTTCCTCTTCACCCCTCCACTTT. V gene TRBV27 combines with J gene TRBJ1-6, with 11 bases identical to TRBD1. The CDR3 runs to 17 residues. CDR1 is MNHEY and CDR2 is SMNVEV in the germline V gene (reference sequence). V was pared by 5 bases and J by 9 bases, with 12 bases of the junction left unmatched.

The CDR3 region is CANPSGSTDTQYF. The CDR3 DNA sequence: TGCGCCAACCCTAGCGGTAGCACAGATACGCAGTATTTT. The rearrangement joins TRBV5-1 to TRBJ2-3, with 7 bases lining up with TRBD2. CDR1 is SGHRS, CDR2 YFSETQ, per germline. V dropped 9 bases and J dropped 0; count of bases not matched to a gene: 4. The CDR3 has 13 amino acids.

The genes are TRBV10-3 and TRBJ1-5, with D unresolved. V lost 7 bases and J 1 base, leaving 8 bases between the germline ends. Looked up from germline, CDR1 is ENHRY and CDR2 is SYGVKD. CDR3 length: 13 residues. The CDR3 sequence is CAITPDSNQPQHF. DNA of the CDR3: TGTGCCATCACCCCGGACAGCAATCAGCCCCAGCATTTT.

This CDR3 is CASRGRGRTGELFF. In DNA, the CDR3 is TGTGCCAGTAGGGGCAGGGGTAGGACCGGGGAGCTGTTTTTT. V and J are TRBV5-6 and TRBJ2-2; D may be TRBD1 (6 bases). Germline CDR1 is SGHDT and CDR2 is YYEEEE. Trimming took 8 bases from V and 5 from J, leaving 16 bases between them. This CDR3 has 14 residues.

DNA of the CDR3: TGTGCCATCAGTGAGTCGACTGGGAGAATGTACGAGCAGTACTTC. It yields the protein CAISESTGRMYEQYF. This chain connects TRBV10-3 to TRBJ2-7, with TRBD2 as a possible D gene (5 bases). The CDR3 extends over 15 amino acids. Germline-derived CDR1 and CDR2 are ENHRY and SYGVKD. V dropped 0 bases and J dropped 4 bases, with 13 bases sitting between them.

This clone showed up just once. This chain links TRBV6-5 with TRBJ1-5; 9 bases are a match to TRBD1. The CDR3 totals 15 residues. The junction had 3 bases not matched to a gene; V was cut back by 2 bases and J by 4 bases. Germline assignment: CDR1 MNHEY and CDR2 SVGAGI. CDR3 sequence reads: CASSYGTGSNQPQHF. The CDR3 nucleotides are TGTGCCAGCAGTTACGGGACAGGGTCGAATCAGCCCCAGCATTTT.

The V call is TRBV3-1 (or the pseudogene TRBV3-2), the J call TRBJ2-7; D ambiguous. The CDR3 runs to 15 residues. Per the germline V gene, CDR1 is LGHDT and CDR2 is YNNKEL (reference sequence). V lost 0 bases and J lost 3, with 12 bases in between. The CDR3: CASSQDGPVSYEQYF. For the CDR3, the DNA is TGTGCCAGCAGCCAAGACGGGCCAGTTAGCTACGAGCAGTACTTC.

V is TRBV5-1 and J is TRBJ2-3; D is possibly TRBD1 or TRBD2 (7 bases each). Looked up from germline, CDR1 is SGHRS and CDR2 is YFSETQ. V dropped 4 bases and J dropped 6 bases, with 15 bases sitting between them. The CDR3 runs 14 residues. The CDR3 sequence: CASSIRQGGDTQYF. CDR3 nucleotides: TGCGCCAGCAGCATAAGACAGGGAGGGGATACGCAGTATTTT.

This clone appeared a single time. This chain uses TRBV6-5 with TRBJ1-5; the D is unclear. V was cut by 6 bases and J by 7 bases, with 16 bases left in between. CDR3 length: 14 residues. From germline, CDR1 is MNHEY and CDR2 SVGAGI. CDR3 sequence reads: CASRPDSFYQPQHF. CDR3 DNA: TGTGCCAGCAGGCCTGACTCTTTTTACCAGCCCCAGCATTTT.

This chain uses TRBV7-2 with TRBJ2-3; D is uncertain. V lost 1 base, J lost 7 bases, and 6 bases lay in between. Germline CDR1 SGHTA, CDR2 FQGNSA. The CDR3 is 12 amino acids. The CDR3 spells CASSLEANTQYF. As DNA, the CDR3 is TGTGCCAGCAGCTTAGAGGCCAATACGCAGTATTTT.

V gene TRBV11-3 combines with J gene TRBJ2-2; 7 bases map to TRBD2. CDR3 length: 15 amino acids. CDR1 and CDR2 (germline): SGHNT, YENEEA. V lost 5 bases and J lost 4; bases outside the gene matches: 7. The CDR3 DNA reads as TGTGCCAGCAGCCCCGGGGGGTCAACCACCGGGGAGCTGTTTTTT. Its protein is CASSPGGSTTGELFF.

The rearrangement links TRBV10-3 to TRBJ1-1; 8 bases are a match to TRBD1. CDR1 is ENHRY, CDR2 SYGVKD, per germline. The V and J ends lost 6 bases and 3 bases, in that order; junction bases with no gene match: 6. The CDR3 is 14 residues long. The CDR3 DNA follows: TGTGCCATCAGCCATCGGACAGGGTACACTGAAGCTTTCTTT. Amino acid sequence: CAISHRTGYTEAFF.